Below, 28 T cell receptor beta chains from the same sample are listed, as sequenced in a study of blood T cell repertoires in COVID-19 (TCRdb year 2020). Receptor amplification or capture employed the immunoSEQ multiplex PCR assay. TCRdb carries this immuneACCESS record with in-frame sequences only. Its versions omit some clonotypes, under half of them owing to an unresolved V gene in the studies checked, with the rest unexplained. This sample is represented by around 160,000 clones; 89% of them were singletons. Around 3% of the sample lies in the top ten. The sample comprised peripheral blood. The source of these receptors is a man between 60 and 75 years old with acute or convalescent COVID-19.

This clone appeared a single time. The rearrangement uses TRBV7-8 and TRBJ1-6, with D tentatively TRBD1 (5 bases). The CDR3 runs 15 residues. The germline CDR1 and CDR2 sequences are SGHVS and FQNEAQ. The V gene lost 4 bases and the J gene lost 9 bases, with 16 bases spanning the gap. CDR3 sequence reads: CASSSSGGVRSPLHF. The CDR3 DNA follows: TGTGCCAGCAGCTCCTCCGGGGGGGTCCGTTCACCCCTCCACTTT.

The chain employs TRBV7-9 and TRBJ1-2; D call uncertain. Per germline, CDR1 SEHNR and CDR2 FQNEAQ (reference sequence). The CDR3 covers 15 residues. Trimming removed 5 bases at V and 3 bases at J, with 16 bases between. The CDR3 bases are TGTGCCAGCAGCCCCACGAAAGGGAGCGACTATGGCTACACCTTC. Encoded protein: CASSPTKGSDYGYTF.

This CDR3 is CASSLGGQGIRQPQHF. The CDR3 region has the DNA TGTGCCAGCAGCTTAGGGGGACAGGGGATCCGGCAGCCCCAGCATTTT. V usage is TRBV7-2 and J usage is TRBJ1-5; 10 nucleotides agree with TRBD1. The V gene end was trimmed by 1 base and the J gene end by 7 bases; junction bases not matched to a gene: 7. Germline CDR1 reads SGHTA; CDR2 reads FQGNSA. The CDR3 is 16 amino acids.

This sequence joins TRBV12-5 and TRBJ1-2, with 9 positions matching TRBD1. The V gene's germline CDR1 is LGHNT and CDR2 FRNRAP. This CDR3 region has 15 residues. With V trimmed by 4 bases and J by 7 bases, 10 bases remained unmatched. Here the CDR3 DNA reads TGTGCTAGTGGTTCCGACAGGGGGAAATTTGGTGGCTACACCTTC. It yields the protein CASGSDRGKFGGYTF.

The rearrangement uses TRBV6-5 and TRBJ1-3; possible D gene TRBD1, 5 bases. Between the trimmed V and J ends, which lost 0 bases and 3 bases, there was a span of 12 bases. The CDR3 length is 16 residues. Germline assignment: CDR1 MNHEY and CDR2 SVGAGI. The CDR3 DNA reads TGTGCCAGCAGTTACTCTGCAGGGACTTATGGAAACACCATATATTTT. Translating it yields CASSYSAGTYGNTIYF.

This chain joins TRBV3-1 (or the pseudogene TRBV3-2) and TRBJ2-1, with 11 bases lining up with TRBD2. There are 15 residues in the CDR3. Germline V gene lookup returns CDR1 LGHDT and CDR2 YNNKEL (reference sequence). V lost 4 bases to trimming and J lost 4 bases; unmatched junction nucleotides: 3. The CDR3 spells CASSLLAGGYNEQFF. The CDR3 bases are TGTGCCAGCAGCCTCCTAGCGGGGGGTTACAATGAGCAGTTCTTC.

V usage is TRBV18 and J usage is TRBJ1-1, with a weak D call TRBD1 (5 bases). Germline CDR1 and CDR2: KGHSH and LQKENI. There are 13 residues in the CDR3. V lost 5 bases to trimming and J lost 8 bases, with 15 bases between them. The CDR3 bases are TGTGCCAGCTCAAAATATCAGCAGGGAGAAGCTTTCTTT. Translating it yields CASSKYQQGEAFF.

This clone has just one count. The J gene is TRBJ2-2, the V gene TRBV7-6; a possible D gene is TRBD1 (5 bases). The ends were cut back, 5 bases at V and 3 bases at J, with 10 bases in the middle. The length of the CDR3 is 14 residues. Germline V CDR1 and CDR2: SGHVS, FNYEAQ. CDR3 sequence reads: CASSRDSYTGELFF. CDR3 nucleotides: TGTGCCAGCAGCCGCGACAGTTACACCGGGGAGCTGTTTTTT.

The CDR3 coding sequence is TGTGCCAGCAGCTCCATAAGGGAGGGTACAGGCGAGCAGTACTTC. Protein sequence: CASSSIREGTGEQYF. J is TRBJ2-7 and V is TRBV7-9, with 7 bases lining up with TRBD2. Germline V gives CDR1 SEHNR, CDR2 FQNEAQ (reference sequence). V was pared by 4 bases and J by 6 bases, with 12 bases of the junction left unmatched. This CDR3 contains 15 residues.

V usage is TRBV14 and J usage is TRBJ2-7; no clear D gene. This CDR3 has 13 residues. The V end was cut by 5 bases, the J end by 4 bases, with 12 bases between. CDR1 and CDR2 from the germline V gene are SGHDN and FVKESK. The CDR3 nucleotides read TGTGCCAGCAGCGTCCAACAAAGATACGAGCAGTACTTC. It translates to CASSVQQRYEQYF.

The genes are TRBV27 and TRBJ2-6; tentatively, D is TRBD1 (5 bases). The CDR3 spans 16 residues. V lost 5 bases to trimming and J lost 0 bases, with 11 bases between them. Germline values: CDR1 MNHEY, CDR2 SMNVEV (reference sequence). The CDR3 is CASSLGVSSGANVLTF. CDR3 nucleotide sequence: TGTGCCAGCAGTCTAGGGGTCTCCTCTGGGGCCAACGTCCTGACTTTC.

The chain couples TRBV19 to TRBJ1-1, with D perhaps matching TRBD1 (5 bases). The CDR3 is 15 amino acids. V shed 3 bases and J shed 6 bases, with 17 bases lying between them. Germline CDR1 reads LNHDA; CDR2 reads SQIVND (reference sequence). For the CDR3, the DNA is TGTGCCAGTAGTATTGTCGTGAGACAGCGCCCTGAAGCTTTCTTT. Amino acids: CASSIVVRQRPEAFF.

The rearrangement joins TRBV2 to TRBJ1-1; possibly TRBD1 for D (5 bases). This CDR3 has 13 residues. Germline CDR1 and CDR2: SNHLY and FYNNEI. V was clipped by 5 bases and J by 10 bases, with 17 bases between them. The CDR3 bases are TGTGCCAGCAGTCCCGACCAGGGTATTGGAGCTTTCTTT. Its protein is CASSPDQGIGAFF.

The gene calls are TRBV5-5 and TRBJ2-2, with 9 positions matching TRBD1. Looked up from germline, CDR1 is SGHKS and CDR2 is YYEKEE (reference sequence). The CDR3 length is 15 residues. V lost 1 base to trimming and J lost 5 bases; unmatched junction nucleotides: 3. In DNA, the CDR3 is TGTGCCAGCAGCTTGTTGACAGGGGGTACCGGGGAGCTGTTTTTT. Translated: CASSLLTGGTGELFF.

The chain couples TRBV7-9 to TRBJ2-7; the D gene is possibly TRBD2 (6 bases). Germline CDR1 is SEHNR and CDR2 is FQNEAQ (reference sequence). Trimming removed 5 bases at V and 2 bases at J, with 19 bases between. There are 16 residues in the CDR3. The CDR3 bases are TGTGCCAGCAGCGGTAGCGACGGGACTCCAGCCTACGAGCAGTACTTC. It translates to CASSGSDGTPAYEQYF.

This clone was detected a few times. The chain is built from TRBV24-1 and TRBJ1-4; 9 bases are shared with TRBD1. The CDR3 runs to 15 residues. The trim removed 3 bases at V and 7 bases at J, leaving 5 bases unmatched. CDR1 KGHDR and CDR2 SFDVKD come from the germline V gene. The CDR3 bases are TGTGCCACCAGTGATGGTGGGACAGGGAGTGAAAAACTGTTTTTT. It encodes CATSDGGTGSEKLFF.

The chain employs TRBV2 and TRBJ2-7; TRBD1 agrees at 9 bases. The germline V gene encodes CDR1 SNHLY and CDR2 FYNNEI. This CDR3 comprises 12 residues. Trimming took 10 bases from V and 4 from J; bases not matched to a gene: 5. The CDR3 is CATEGQGYEQYF. The CDR3 DNA is TGTGCCACGGAAGGACAGGGGTACGAGCAGTACTTC. The variable domain in full, completed from reference TRBV2 and TRBJ2-7, reads EPEVTQTPSHQVTQMGQEVILRCVPISNHLYFYWYRQILGQKVEFLVSFYNNEISEKSEIFDDQFSVERPDGSNFTLKIRSTKLEDSAMYFCATEGQGYEQYFGPGTRLTVT.

This rearrangement joins TRBV27 to TRBJ1-2; D possibly corresponds to TRBD1 (5 bases). CDR3 length: 14 amino acids. Germline CDR1 MNHEY, CDR2 SMNVEV (reference sequence). Trimming removed 0 bases at V and 4 bases at J, with 9 bases between. CDR3: CASSLSAGPYGYTF. DNA of the CDR3: TGTGCCAGCAGTTTATCAGCAGGGCCCTATGGCTACACCTTC.

CDR3 sequence (DNA): TGTGCCAGCAGTTACAACGGGGGTCAGCCCCAGCATTTT. This translates into CASSYNGGQPQHF. V and J are TRBV6-5 and TRBJ1-5, with D perhaps TRBD1 (5 bases). The V end was cut by 2 bases, the J end by 6 bases, with 8 bases between. CDR1 and CDR2 from the germline V gene are MNHEY and SVGAGI. CDR3 length equals 13 residues.

The V call is TRBV6-5, the J call TRBJ2-2; 7 bases are a match to TRBD1. Looked up from germline, CDR1 is MNHEY and CDR2 is SVGAGI. The CDR3 is 14 amino acids. V lost 6 bases to trimming and J lost 6 bases; unmatched junction nucleotides: 7. The CDR3 loop is CASSLRQGPGELFF. CDR3 DNA sequence: TGTGCCAGCAGCCTCAGACAGGGCCCCGGGGAGCTGTTTTTT.

This chain joins TRBV3-1 (or the pseudogene TRBV3-2) and TRBJ2-4; perhaps TRBD2 as D (5 bases). V lost 4 bases and J 0 bases, leaving 16 bases between the germline ends. The CDR3 spans 17 residues. Germline values: CDR1 LGHDT, CDR2 YNNKEL (reference sequence). DNA of the CDR3: TGTGCCAGCAGCCTCACTGGGAGAGGTCTAGCCAAAAACATTCAGTACTTC. Translated: CASSLTGRGLAKNIQYF.

This chain joins TRBV11-2 and TRBJ1-2, with a possible D match to TRBD1 (6 bases). Germline V lookup: CDR1 SGHAT, CDR2 FQNNGV. The V end was cut by 4 bases, the J end by 8 bases, with 20 bases between. The CDR3 is made up of 15 amino acids. CDR3 bases: TGTGCCAGCAGCTCCCCAGGGGCGATTTGGAAGGGCTACACCTTC. Encoded protein: CASSSPGAIWKGYTF.

This chain links TRBV12-5 with TRBJ2-7; 7 bases fit TRBD1. The CDR3 has 14 residues. Germline V gene lookup returns CDR1 LGHNT and CDR2 FRNRAP. J lost 2 bases, V lost 3 bases, and 4 bases had no gene match. The CDR3 spells CASGFLGQPYEQYF. DNA for the CDR3: TGTGCTAGTGGTTTCTTGGGACAGCCCTACGAGCAGTACTTC.

This rearrangement joins TRBV3-1 (or the pseudogene TRBV3-2) to TRBJ2-3, with 10 bases identical to TRBD2. J gave up 2 bases and V 1 base, and 15 bases lay outside the gene matches. The CDR3 extends over 20 amino acids. Germline CDR1 and CDR2: LGHDT and YNNKEL (reference sequence). Here the CDR3 reads CASSQAPAVYGLAATDTQYF. The CDR3 DNA sequence: TGTGCCAGCAGCCAAGCGCCTGCCGTGTACGGACTAGCGGCCACAGATACGCAGTATTTT.

This clone has just one count. This chain uses TRBV19 with TRBJ1-5, with 8 bases fitting TRBD1. The trim removed 4 bases at V and 3 bases at J, leaving 11 bases unmatched. The CDR3 consists of 17 residues. The germline V gene encodes CDR1 LNHDA and CDR2 SQIVND (reference sequence). The CDR3 DNA follows: TGTGCCAGTAGTAGATCCTCGGACAGGGTTAACAATCAGCCCCAGCATTTT. It yields the protein CASSRSSDRVNNQPQHF.

This chain uses TRBV7-8 with TRBJ1-2; no clear D gene. Germline V lookup: CDR1 SGHVS, CDR2 FQNEAQ. The V and J ends lost 7 bases and 7 bases respectively, with 10 bases between them. The CDR3 has 11 residues. The CDR3 loop reads CASTITGGYTF. The CDR3 DNA sequence: TGTGCCAGCACGATAACGGGTGGCTACACCTTC.

V usage is TRBV7-3 and J usage is TRBJ1-1; possibly TRBD1 for D (6 bases). The CDR3 length is 14 residues. V was trimmed by 5 bases and J by 3 bases, leaving 13 bases between them. The germline gives CDR1 SGHTA, CDR2 FQGTGA. CDR3 protein: CASSPQGSYTEAFF. Written as DNA, the CDR3 is TGTGCCAGCAGCCCCCAGGGGAGCTACACTGAAGCTTTCTTT.

The V call is TRBV19, the J call TRBJ2-7; D gene uncertain. CDR1 LNHDA and CDR2 SQIVND come from the germline V gene (reference sequence). There are 18 residues in the CDR3. Deletions cut 5 bases from V and 3 bases from J, with 26 bases between. The CDR3 coding sequence is TGTGCCAGTAGTGCTCAGGCTGGGCTCCCCCCCCTCTACTACGAGCAGTACTTC. Its translation: CASSAQAGLPPLYYEQYF.